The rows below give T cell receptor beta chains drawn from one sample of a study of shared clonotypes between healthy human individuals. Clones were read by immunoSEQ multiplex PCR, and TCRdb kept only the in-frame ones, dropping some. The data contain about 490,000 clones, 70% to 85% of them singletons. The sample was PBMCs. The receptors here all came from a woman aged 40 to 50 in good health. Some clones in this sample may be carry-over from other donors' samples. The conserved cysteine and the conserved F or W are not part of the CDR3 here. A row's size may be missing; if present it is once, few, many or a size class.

CDR3 protein: ASSTQLAGELF
clone size: NA
V gene: TRBV5-6

CDR3 protein: SVQGTSSREQY
clone size: NA
V gene: TRBV29-1

CDR3 protein: ASSPVRTVSYEQY
clone size: NA
V gene: TRBV18

CDR3 protein: ASSPGQGGRGTGELF
clone size: NA
V gene: TRBV11-3

CDR3 protein: ASSSVAETGANVLT
clone size: NA
V gene: TRBV28

CDR3 protein: ASSLPYNEQF
clone size: NA
V gene: TRBV28

CDR3 protein: ASSGGLLGYQETQY
clone size: NA
V gene: TRBV4-2

CDR3 protein: ASMQLINGEKLV
clone size: NA
V gene: TRBV6-5

CDR3 protein: AILKGTPPRGNTEAF
clone size: NA
V gene: TRBV11-3

CDR3 protein: ASSLSGGGETQY
clone size: NA
V gene: TRBV27

CDR3 protein: ASSQDPGLAGGPLF
clone size: NA
V gene: TRBV4-3

CDR3 protein: SVAGGNVVF
clone size: NA
V gene: TRBV29-1

CDR3 protein: ASRITGTAEAF
clone size: NA
V gene: TRBV19

CDR3 protein: ATGSSGANVLT
clone size: NA
V gene: TRBV6-1

CDR3 protein: ASSPPLGNQPQH
clone size: NA
V gene: TRBV19

CDR3 protein: ASSMGLPEAF
clone size: NA
V gene: TRBV6-1

CDR3 protein: ASSQTGAEAF
clone size: NA
V gene: TRBV6-6

CDR3 protein: ASSIPGRNSGNTIY
clone size: NA
V gene: TRBV19

CDR3 protein: SVSTGGFEQF
clone size: NA
V gene: TRBV29-1

CDR3 protein: ASSQGTGELF
clone size: few
V gene: TRBV5-4

CDR3 protein: ASSLVGRGYT
clone size: few
V gene: TRBV5-4

CDR3 protein: ASSGAGLAGEETQY
clone size: NA
V gene: TRBV5-4